This TCR beta chain was recovered during a study of regulatory T cells in long-lasting Graves disease. The wider study: Those with persistent Graves' disease had received antithyroid drugs for over 5 years with positive TSH receptor antibodies.

Of note for this clonotype: Its specificity is unknown.

Sample time point: persistent/refractory GD, antithyroid drugs over 5 years with positive TRAb. PBMCs provided the RNA from which the TCR library was made. Whole-study findings and limits: Gene preferences differed: TRBV28, TRBJ1-2, TRBJ2-5 in persistent cases.

Through Arm-PCR of CDR3 regions and iRepertoire HTBI primers, TCR beta libraries were built. From the multiplex PCR reads, TCRdb called clonotypes with MiXCR, one entry per CDR3 protein. This table holds 450,000 or so distinct CDR3 sequences, less than 25% found once. This CDR3 region has 13 residues. CDR1 and CDR2 (germline): MNHEY, SMNVEV (reference sequence). V was pared by 5 bases and J by 5 bases, with 13 bases between. This receptor was obtained from a female donor with Graves disease. The rearrangement joins TRBV27 to TRBJ2-7; D is unclear. Sequenced here: peripheral blood mononuclear cells (PBMCs), sampled when the disease was refractory, from a patient treated with antithyroid drugs. The CDR3 loop is CASSTRRSNEQYF. CDR3 nucleotide sequence: TGTGCCAGCAGTACGAGACGGTCTAACGAGCAGTACTTC.